The 32 T cell receptor beta chains presented below share a single source sample, sequenced in a study of control samples from healthy donors and cancer patients. TCRdb keeps only in-frame clones here, not all; method: immunoSEQ multiplex PCR. The repertoire has 77,000 or so clones, 90% to 95% of them found once; the top ten carry around 16%. Source material: blood. The receptors were sampled from a man aged 30-40 years in good health.

This clone was observed a single time. The chain is built from TRBV11-3 and TRBJ1-1; D is possibly TRBD1 (5 bases). This CDR3 is 13 amino acids long. Trimming took 5 bases from V and 1 from J, leaving 8 bases between them. Germline values: CDR1 SGHNT, CDR2 YENEEA. CDR3 DNA: TGTGCCAGCAGCCTCCAGGGGAACACTGAAGCTTTCTTT. Amino acids: CASSLQGNTEAFF. The full variable domain, completed using reference TRBV11-3 and TRBJ1-1, is EAGVVQSPRYKIIEKKQPVAFWCNPISGHNTLYWYLQNLGQGPELLIRYENEEAVDDSQLPKDRFSAERLKGVDSTLKIQPAELGDSAVYLCASSLQGNTEAFFGQGTRLTVV.

This chain connects TRBV30 to TRBJ1-2; 11 nucleotides line up with TRBD1. With V trimmed by 5 bases and J by 4 bases, 9 bases remained unmatched. CDR3 length: 15 residues. CDR1 is GTSNPN and CDR2 is SVGIG in the germline V gene (reference sequence). CDR3 protein: CAWATGQGALYGYTF. In nucleotides, the CDR3 is TGTGCCTGGGCCACCGGACAGGGGGCCCTCTATGGCTACACCTTC.

V and J are TRBV6-2 or TRBV6-3 and TRBJ2-1; D unclear. The CDR3 covers 13 residues. V was clipped by 2 bases and J by 4 bases, with 6 bases between them. Germline CDR1 reads MNHEY; CDR2 reads SVGEGT. The CDR3 sequence: CASSYVTYNEQFF. The CDR3 bases are TGTGCCAGCAGTTACGTTACTTACAATGAGCAGTTCTTC.

This chain joins TRBV30 and TRBJ2-1; 10 bases map to TRBD1. CDR3 size: 15 residues. Per germline, CDR1 GTSNPN and CDR2 SVGIG (reference sequence). J gave up 9 bases and V 1 base, and 9 bases lay outside the gene matches. In DNA form, the CDR3 reads TGTGCCTGGAGTGGGACAGGGGGTTATTTGGGTGAGCAGTTCTTC. Translating it yields CAWSGTGGYLGEQFF.

The rearrangement uses TRBV27 and TRBJ2-3, with TRBD2 matching over 12 bases. The CDR3 totals 16 residues. The ends lost 5 bases at V and 2 bases at J; junction bases unmatched: 5. Germline V gives CDR1 MNHEY, CDR2 SMNVEV (reference sequence). CDR3 in amino acids: CASSLRTSGNTDTQYF. The CDR3 DNA follows: TGTGCCAGCAGTCTTCGGACTAGCGGGAACACAGATACGCAGTATTTT.

CDR3 residues: CASSPASGGARSTDTQYF. CDR3 in DNA: TGTGCCAGCTCACCGGCTAGCGGGGGGGCAAGGAGCACAGATACGCAGTATTTT. The chain combines TRBV18 with TRBJ2-3; TRBD2 matches 12 bases. This CDR3 is 18 amino acids long. CDR1 is KGHSH, CDR2 LQKENI, per germline. V dropped 3 bases and J dropped 0; count of bases not matched to a gene: 7.

The chain uses TRBV24-1 and TRBJ2-5, with 12 positions matching TRBD2. Germline V gene data show CDR1 as KGHDR and CDR2 as SFDVKD. The CDR3 extends over 16 amino acids. V lost 4 bases and J lost 1; bases outside the gene matches: 3. Written as DNA, the CDR3 is TGTGCCACCAGTGAGCCGGGACTAGCGGGCCAAGAGACCCAGTACTTC. It translates to CATSEPGLAGQETQYF.

The V gene is TRBV4-1, the J gene TRBJ1-5; D is unclear. The CDR3 loop spans 15 amino acids. The germline V and J ends were trimmed by 1 base and 3 bases, with 10 bases remaining between them. Germline-derived CDR1 and CDR2 are MGHRA and YSYEKL. For the CDR3, the DNA is TGCGCCAGCAGCCAAGTTCACAGCGCCAATCAGCCCCAGCATTTT. This codes for CASSQVHSANQPQHF.

As for this clone: In the same sample, other DNA sequences code for this CDR3. The chain has TRBV14 and TRBJ1-1, with 8 bases fitting TRBD1. V dropped 4 bases and J dropped 5; count of bases not matched to a gene: 6. Germline V lookup: CDR1 SGHDN, CDR2 FVKESK. CDR3 length: 14 amino acids. The CDR3 coding sequence is TGTGCCAGCAGCCTGACAGGGGCGGGAACTGAAGCTTTCTTT. Encoded protein: CASSLTGAGTEAFF.

The chain links TRBV25-1 to TRBJ1-2; 8 positions agree with TRBD1. The CDR3 runs to 14 residues. CDR1 MGHDK and CDR2 SYGVNS come from the germline V gene. The junction had 6 bases not matched to a gene; V was cut back by 9 bases and J by 0 bases. The chain's CDR3 is CASEQTGANYGYTF. CDR3 sequence (DNA): TGTGCCAGTGAGCAGACAGGGGCTAACTATGGCTACACCTTC.

The chain recombines TRBV27 with TRBJ1-6; D remains ambiguous. Germline V lookup: CDR1 MNHEY, CDR2 SMNVEV (reference sequence). Deletions cut 6 bases from V and 11 bases from J, with 20 bases between. The CDR3 is 15 amino acids. The CDR3 loop is CASSRTPPGVTPLHF. CDR3 coding DNA: TGTGCCAGCAGCCGGACTCCGCCCGGGGTAACACCCCTCCACTTT.

The J gene is TRBJ2-3, the V gene TRBV2; D uncertain. The CDR3 loop spans 17 amino acids. Germline-derived CDR1 and CDR2 are SNHLY and FYNNEI. Between the trimmed V and J ends, which lost 5 bases and 0 bases, there was a span of 18 bases. The CDR3 sequence: CASSRVGWQASTDTQYF. The CDR3 DNA reads TGTGCCAGCAGTCGTGTTGGGTGGCAGGCTAGCACAGATACGCAGTATTTT.

The sample holds a few counts of this clone. This chain connects TRBV5-1 to TRBJ1-1; 7 bases line up with TRBD1. CDR1 and CDR2 from the germline V gene are SGHRS and YFSETQ. Germline trimming cut 3 bases from V and 4 bases from J; bases unmatched to any gene: 6. This CDR3 is 14 amino acids long. The CDR3 DNA reads as TGCGCCAGCAGCTCCGGGACAGAGGGCACTGAAGCTTTCTTT. It yields the protein CASSSGTEGTEAFF.

The V gene is TRBV2, the J gene TRBJ2-4, with D perhaps matching TRBD1 (5 bases). Between the trimmed V and J ends, which lost 8 bases and 0 bases, there was a span of 11 bases. CDR3 length equals 14 residues. The germline V gene encodes CDR1 SNHLY and CDR2 FYNNEI. The CDR3: CASVSGLAKNIQYF. CDR3 nucleotides: TGTGCCAGCGTCTCAGGGCTAGCCAAAAACATTCAGTACTTC.

The rearrangement joins TRBV12-3 or TRBV12-4 to TRBJ2-3, with D tentatively TRBD1 (5 bases). The V gene lost 6 bases and the J gene lost 2 bases, with 9 bases spanning the gap. The CDR3 length is 13 residues. CDR3 sequence: CASRTVLTDTQYF. CDR3 bases: TGTGCCAGCAGGACAGTTCTCACAGATACGCAGTATTTT.

The chain combines TRBV18 with TRBJ1-4; 8 nucleotides match TRBD1. With 3 bases clipped from V and 6 bases from J, the junction kept 3 bases outside the gene matches. CDR1 and CDR2 from the germline V gene are KGHSH and LQKENI. This CDR3 region has 14 residues. The CDR3 loop is CASSPGQGYEKLFF. The DNA of the CDR3 is TGTGCCAGCTCACCTGGACAGGGATATGAAAAACTGTTTTTT.

V usage is TRBV28 and J usage is TRBJ1-5; D is perhaps TRBD1 (5 bases). With 8 bases removed from V and 5 bases from J, the gap between germline ends came to 19 bases. CDR3 length equals 15 residues. The germline V gene has CDR1 MDHEN and CDR2 SYDVKM. CDR3 residues: CASGESPGGYQPQHF. CDR3 coding DNA: TGTGCCAGCGGAGAGTCTCCCGGGGGATATCAGCCCCAGCATTTT.

CDR3 protein: CASSFVTAYGYTF. The CDR3 DNA is TGTGCCAGCAGTTTCGTGACGGCCTATGGCTACACCTTC. The chain is built from TRBV28 and TRBJ1-2, with no clear D. Germline CDR1 reads MDHEN; CDR2 reads SYDVKM. There are 13 residues in the CDR3. The germline V and J ends were trimmed by 3 bases and 4 bases, with 9 bases remaining between them.

This chain links TRBV24-1 with TRBJ1-1, with 9 positions matching TRBD1. CDR1 is KGHDR, CDR2 SFDVKD, per germline. Losses at the gene ends were 9 bases for V and 2 bases for J; bases not matched to a gene: 3. The CDR3 consists of 13 residues. CDR3 sequence (DNA): TGTGCCACCCGGGACAGGGTAAACACTGAAGCTTTCTTT. Its protein product is CATRDRVNTEAFF.

This clone was detected once. The genes are TRBV7-2 and TRBJ1-5; no definite D call. The CDR3 loop spans 13 amino acids. V shed 2 bases and J shed 4 bases, with 6 bases lying between them. The germline CDR1 and CDR2 sequences are SGHTA and FQGNSA. The CDR3 spells CASSLRTNQPQHF. In DNA form, the CDR3 reads TGTGCCAGCAGCTTACGCACGAATCAGCCCCAGCATTTT.

This clone was detected once. This chain links TRBV28 with TRBJ2-5; 10 bases map to TRBD2. This CDR3 region has 15 residues. The J segment lost 5 bases and the V segment lost 4 bases, leaving 7 bases of the junction unmatched. Germline V gives CDR1 MDHEN, CDR2 SYDVKM. CDR3 region: CASSSSGGADETQYF. The CDR3 DNA reads TGTGCCAGCAGTTCAAGCGGGGGGGCCGATGAGACCCAGTACTTC.

The V gene is TRBV5-6, the J gene TRBJ1-1; TRBD1 aligns across 7 bases. Germline assignment: CDR1 SGHDT and CDR2 YYEEEE. The CDR3 sequence is 17 residues long. Trimming at V came to 4 bases and at J to 1 base, leaving 13 bases not matched to a gene. The CDR3 reads CASSPLRQGWWNTEAFF. CDR3 in DNA: TGTGCCAGCAGCCCACTTCGACAGGGATGGTGGAACACTGAAGCTTTCTTT. Using reference TRBV5-6 and TRBJ1-1 for the parts outside the CDR3, the full variable domain is DAGVTQSPTHLIKTRGQQVTLRCSPKSGHDTVSWYQQALGQGPQFIFQYYEEEERQRGNFPDRFSGHQFPNYSSELNVNALLLGDSALYLCASSPLRQGWWNTEAFFGQGTRLTVV.

The gene calls are TRBV7-3 and TRBJ2-7; 9 bases fit TRBD2. Per the germline V gene, CDR1 is SGHTA and CDR2 is FQGTGA. V lost 2 bases, J lost 5 bases, and 4 bases stayed unmatched. The length of the CDR3 is 14 residues. The CDR3 DNA reads as TGTGCCAGCAGCTTAGGCGGGGGGGCCCACGAGCAGTACTTC. It is translated as CASSLGGGAHEQYF.

The DNA of the CDR3 is TGTGCCAGCAGCTTACGACTAGCGGTTTCCCTCGGTGAGCAGTTCTTC. It codes for CASSLRLAVSLGEQFF. The chain combines TRBV7-3 with TRBJ2-1, with 9 bases that match TRBD2. The V gene's germline CDR1 is SGHTA and CDR2 FQGTGA. This CDR3 is 16 amino acids long. V gave up 2 bases and J gave up 9 bases; unmatched junction bases: 11.

The chain is built from TRBV6-2 or TRBV6-3 and TRBJ2-7; 10 nucleotides align to TRBD1. The CDR3 covers 14 residues. Trimming at V came to 4 bases and at J to 6 bases, leaving 6 bases not matched to a gene. The germline gives CDR1 MNHEY, CDR2 SVGEGT. The CDR3: CASSSGQGIREQYF. The CDR3 DNA is TGTGCCAGCAGTTCGGGACAGGGGATCCGCGAGCAGTACTTC.

V gene TRBV2 combines with J gene TRBJ2-3, with D possibly being TRBD2 (6 bases). Germline-derived CDR1 and CDR2 are SNHLY and FYNNEI. Trimming pared 2 bases from V and 0 bases from J, leaving 15 bases between. The CDR3 loop spans 17 amino acids. This chain's CDR3 is CASSEYGSGSSTDTQYF. The CDR3 region has the DNA TGTGCCAGCAGTGAATACGGTAGCGGTTCTAGCACAGATACGCAGTATTTT.

This chain links TRBV27 with TRBJ2-7; D is possibly TRBD1 (5 bases). Trimming left V 5 bases short and J 2 bases short, with 22 bases between. Germline assignment: CDR1 MNHEY and CDR2 SMNVEV (reference sequence). This CDR3 is built from 17 residues. The DNA of the CDR3 is TGTGCCAGCAGTCCTTACAGACAGCCAACTACCACCTACGAGCAGTACTTC. Protein: CASSPYRQPTTTYEQYF.

The chain links TRBV3-1 (or the pseudogene TRBV3-2) to TRBJ2-1; 7 positions match TRBD2. Trimming at V came to 2 bases and at J to 7 bases, leaving 11 bases not matched to a gene. The CDR3 has 16 residues. Germline V lookup: CDR1 LGHDT, CDR2 YNNKEL (reference sequence). For the CDR3, the DNA is TGTGCCAGCAGCCAAACCGGGGGAGGGCCCGAGAATGAGCAGTTCTTC. Translating gives CASSQTGGGPENEQFF.

V is TRBV10-3 and J is TRBJ1-1; D gene uncertain. The length of the CDR3 is 14 residues. V was clipped by 3 bases and J by 0 bases, with 8 bases between them. Germline lookup yields CDR1 ENHRY and CDR2 SYGVKD. CDR3 loop: CAISDVGMNTEAFF. DNA for the CDR3: TGTGCCATCAGTGATGTCGGTATGAACACTGAAGCTTTCTTT.

The genes are TRBV27 and TRBJ1-2; the D is unclear. Trimming stripped 7 bases from V and 3 bases from J, with 12 bases between. The length of the CDR3 is 13 residues. Germline assignment: CDR1 MNHEY and CDR2 SMNVEV (reference sequence). The CDR3 spells CASKQSLDYGYTF. The CDR3 DNA is TGTGCCAGCAAGCAGTCCTTAGACTATGGCTACACCTTC.

The chain joins TRBV5-6 to TRBJ1-1; no clear D. Germline loops: CDR1 SGHDT, CDR2 YYEEEE. The CDR3 length is 15 residues. V was cut by 0 bases and J by 0 bases, with 9 bases left in between. The DNA of the CDR3 is TGTGCCAGCAGCTTGGCCGGGATGATGAACACTGAAGCTTTCTTT. Translated: CASSLAGMMNTEAFF.

The V gene is TRBV2, the J gene TRBJ2-7; D might be TRBD2 (5 bases). Trimming removed 8 bases from V and 6 bases from J, with 17 bases in between. The CDR3 covers 13 residues. Germline V lookup: CDR1 SNHLY, CDR2 FYNNEI. For the CDR3, the DNA is TGTGCCAGCCGCCCTCAAACTAGAGGCGAGCAGTACTTC. Encoded protein: CASRPQTRGEQYF. The full variable domain, rest sourced from reference TRBV2 and TRBJ2-7, is EPEVTQTPSHQVTQMGQEVILRCVPISNHLYFYWYRQILGQKVEFLVSFYNNEISEKSEIFDDQFSVERPDGSNFTLKIRSTKLEDSAMYFCASRPQTRGEQYFGPGTRLTVT.